The 21 T cell receptor beta chains listed next were all sequenced from one sample in a study of blood T cell repertoires in COVID-19. Libraries were prepared by immunoSEQ multiplex PCR; TCRdb keeps only in-frame clonotypes and omits some of them. The sample includes about 60,000 clones, around 85% of them seen just once. Sequencing used peripheral blood. These TCRs come from a human donor in a cohort sampled during active COVID-19.

The count of this clone is one. The chain joins TRBV6-1 to TRBJ2-3; TRBD2 aligns across 10 bases. V was clipped by 4 bases and J by 6 bases; unmatched bases: 16. Per germline, CDR1 MNHNS and CDR2 SASEGT. The CDR3 is 18 residues long. The CDR3, as DNA: TGTGCCAGCAGTGCCAGCTCCCCGGGCCTAGCGGGAGCGGATACGCAGTATTTT. This gives the protein CASSASSPGLAGADTQYF.

The chain is built from TRBV6-5 and TRBJ1-2, with D uncertain. The germline V gene has CDR1 MNHEY and CDR2 SVGAGI. The germline V and J ends were trimmed by 4 bases and 4 bases, with 7 bases remaining between them. The CDR3 is 12 amino acids. The CDR3 DNA is TGTGCCAGCAGTTCCGAGGGCTATGGCTACACCTTC. Translation gives CASSSEGYGYTF.

The CDR3 nucleotides are TGTGCTAGTGGTTTGATGTGGGAGAATCAGCCCCAGCATTTT. Its translation: CASGLMWENQPQHF. J is TRBJ1-5 and V is TRBV12-5; D is uncertain. Germline CDR1 and CDR2: LGHNT and FRNRAP. V was pared by 2 bases and J by 4 bases, with 9 bases between. The CDR3 is 14 amino acids.

This chain connects TRBV7-2 to TRBJ1-2, with TRBD1 matching over 10 bases. This CDR3 spans 17 amino acids. The germline V gene encodes CDR1 SGHTA and CDR2 FQGNSA. Trimming removed 5 bases from V and 6 bases from J; junction bases left unmatched: 15. The CDR3 loop reads CASSPRPGQGPKDGYTF. CDR3 nucleotide sequence: TGTGCCAGCAGCCCGCGCCCGGGACAGGGGCCCAAAGATGGCTACACCTTC. Drawing the rest from reference TRBV7-2 and TRBJ1-2, the complete variable domain is GAGVSQSPSNKVTEKGKDVELRCDPISGHTALYWYRQSLGQGLEFLIYFQGNSAPDKSGLPSDRFSAERTGGSVSTLTIQRTQQEDSAVYLCASSPRPGQGPKDGYTFGSGTRLTVV.

This clone appeared a single time. This rearrangement joins TRBV18 to TRBJ2-5; D possibly corresponds to TRBD1 (5 bases). From germline, CDR1 is KGHSH and CDR2 LQKENI. Trimming took 3 bases from V and 5 from J, leaving 13 bases between them. The CDR3 is made up of 14 amino acids. DNA of the CDR3: TGTGCCAGCTCACCGCAGGGTGCAAGGGAGACCCAGTACTTC. This translates into CASSPQGARETQYF. The full variable domain, with the rest looked up from reference TRBV18 and TRBJ2-5, is NAGVMQNPRHLVRRRGQEARLRCSPMKGHSHVYWYRQLPEEGLKFMVYLQKENIIDESGMPKERFSAEFPKEGPSILRIQQVVRGDSAAYFCASSPQGARETQYFGPGTRLLVL.

V and J are TRBV3-1 (or the pseudogene TRBV3-2) and TRBJ2-3; 12 bases are a match to TRBD2. V was clipped by 2 bases and J by 4 bases; unmatched bases: 7. CDR1 is LGHDT and CDR2 is YNNKEL in the germline V gene (reference sequence). The length of the CDR3 is 17 residues. The CDR3 bases are TGTGCCAGCAGCCAACTAGCGGGGGGGCCCGTAGCAGATACGCAGTATTTT. Its protein is CASSQLAGGPVADTQYF.

The V call is TRBV18, the J call TRBJ1-2; the match to TRBD1 covers 8 bases. V was clipped by 5 bases and J by 4 bases; unmatched bases: 9. In germline, CDR1 is KGHSH, CDR2 LQKENI. CDR3 length: 15 amino acids. As DNA, the CDR3 is TGTGCCAGCTCAACCGGACAGGGCCTTGGCTATGGCTACACCTTC. Translating it yields CASSTGQGLGYGYTF.

The rearrangement links TRBV2 to TRBJ2-1; 9 bases are shared with TRBD2. Germline CDR1 and CDR2: SNHLY and FYNNEI. The CDR3 is made up of 15 amino acids. Trimming took 4 bases from V and 2 from J; bases not matched to a gene: 3. CDR3 nucleotides: TGTGCCAGCAGTGTTAGCGGGAGCACCTACAATGAGCAGTTCTTC. Amino acids: CASSVSGSTYNEQFF.

V and J are TRBV6-1 and TRBJ2-3; possibly TRBD2 for D (7 bases). The V end was cut by 2 bases, the J end by 11 bases, with 20 bases between. Per the germline V gene, CDR1 is MNHNS and CDR2 is SASEGT. The length of the CDR3 is 15 residues. CDR3 amino acids: CASSEQTGGLTLQYF. The CDR3 bases are TGTGCCAGCAGTGAACAAACGGGGGGCCTTACCCTGCAGTATTTT.

The CDR3 protein is CSVGGGVSGSSYEQYF. CDR3 bases: TGCAGCGTTGGGGGAGGGGTTAGCGGGAGCTCCTACGAGCAGTACTTC. This chain uses TRBV29-1 with TRBJ2-7; 9 bases fit TRBD2. CDR1 is SQVTM, CDR2 ANQGSEA, per germline. This CDR3 region has 16 residues. With 4 bases clipped from V and 0 bases from J, the junction kept 10 bases outside the gene matches.

The sample holds one count of this clone. The V and J genes are TRBV28 and TRBJ1-2; D is possibly TRBD1 (6 bases). V shed 3 bases and J shed 5 bases, with 16 bases lying between them. Germline CDR1 is MDHEN and CDR2 is SYDVKM. CDR3 size: 15 residues. The CDR3 DNA reads TGTGCCAGCAGTTTGGCCCTGGCAGGGACATATGGCTACACCTTC. This sequence encodes CASSLALAGTYGYTF.

V is TRBV18 and J is TRBJ1-1; TRBD1 matches at 7 bases. V gave up 0 bases and J gave up 2 bases; unmatched junction bases: 9. Germline V lookup: CDR1 KGHSH, CDR2 LQKENI. This CDR3 comprises 17 residues. The CDR3 DNA reads TGTGCCAGCTCACCACCAAACAGGGGAATTGGTAACACTGAAGCTTTCTTT. This translates into CASSPPNRGIGNTEAFF.

V gene TRBV5-1 combines with J gene TRBJ2-1, with a possible D match to TRBD1 (5 bases). Trimming stripped 1 base from V and 1 base from J, with 12 bases between. This CDR3 has 16 amino acids. The germline CDR1 and CDR2 sequences are SGHRS and YFSETQ. CDR3 coding DNA: TGCGCCAGCAGCTTGAAGCAGGGCGCATCCTACAATGAGCAGTTCTTC. This sequence encodes CASSLKQGASYNEQFF.

This rearrangement joins TRBV4-1 to TRBJ1-6; D uncertain. CDR3 size: 16 residues. Trimming left V 1 base short and J 0 bases short, with 7 bases between. Germline-derived CDR1 and CDR2 are MGHRA and YSYEKL. The CDR3 DNA reads TGCGCCAGCAGCCAAGTCCCCGTCTCCTATAATTCACCCCTCCACTTT. This sequence encodes CASSQVPVSYNSPLHF.

This rearrangement joins TRBV5-1 to TRBJ1-6, with D possibly TRBD1 on 6 matching bases. V gave up 3 bases and J gave up 7 bases, with 23 bases separating them. Per germline, CDR1 SGHRS and CDR2 YFSETQ. The CDR3 totals 18 residues. For the CDR3, the DNA is TGCGCCAGCAGCTCGGGACAAAGAATTGGGTCGAAAAATTCACCCCTCCACTTT. Protein: CASSSGQRIGSKNSPLHF.

This clone was detected a few times. The chain links TRBV2 to TRBJ2-7, with a tentative D call TRBD2 (7 bases). The CDR3 covers 11 residues. The germline V and J ends were trimmed by 8 bases and 4 bases, with 9 bases remaining between them. Germline assignment: CDR1 SNHLY and CDR2 FYNNEI. Here the CDR3 DNA reads TGTGCCAGCGGGAGGGGGTACGAGCAGTACTTC. Protein product: CASGRGYEQYF. Using reference TRBV2 and TRBJ2-7 for the parts outside the CDR3, the full variable domain is EPEVTQTPSHQVTQMGQEVILRCVPISNHLYFYWYRQILGQKVEFLVSFYNNEISEKSEIFDDQFSVERPDGSNFTLKIRSTKLEDSAMYFCASGRGYEQYFGPGTRLTVT.

The rearrangement uses TRBV7-9 and TRBJ2-1; TRBD1 is a possible D gene (5 bases). The CDR3 contains 13 residues. Germline V gene sequence: CDR1 SEHNR, CDR2 FQNEAQ (reference sequence). The V end lost 1 base, the J end lost 12 bases, and 13 bases lay between the germline ends. As DNA, the CDR3 is TGTGCCAGCAGCTTAGATGACAGTCAACGGCAGTTCTTC. Translating it yields CASSLDDSQRQFF. Full variable domain (remainder filled in from reference TRBV7-9 and TRBJ2-1): DTGVSQNPRHKITKRGQNVTFRCDPISEHNRLYWYRQTLGQGPEFLTYFQNEAQLEKSRLLSDRFSAERPKGSFSTLEIQRTEQGDSAMYLCASSLDDSQRQFFGPGTRLTVL.

J is TRBJ2-1 and V is TRBV10-3; 8 bases line up with TRBD2. V gave up 2 bases and J gave up 4 bases; unmatched junction bases: 10. The CDR3 runs 17 residues. Germline assignment: CDR1 ENHRY and CDR2 SYGVKD. The CDR3 region is CAISEGPAGVRYNEQFF. DNA for the CDR3: TGTGCCATCAGTGAGGGGCCAGCGGGAGTGCGATACAATGAGCAGTTCTTC.

The CDR3 is CASSLGLARAGANVLTF. In DNA form, the CDR3 reads TGCGCCAGCAGCTTGGGACTAGCACGGGCTGGGGCCAACGTCCTGACTTTC. The V gene is TRBV5-1, the J gene TRBJ2-6; 7 positions match TRBD2. The CDR3 covers 17 residues. Germline lookup yields CDR1 SGHRS and CDR2 YFSETQ. J gave up 2 bases and V 0 bases, and 5 bases lay outside the gene matches.

V is TRBV3-1 (or the pseudogene TRBV3-2) and J is TRBJ2-7; a possible D gene is TRBD1 (5 bases). The V end lost 1 base, the J end lost 12 bases, and 13 bases lay between the germline ends. Germline V gene sequence: CDR1 LGHDT, CDR2 YNNKEL (reference sequence). CDR3 size: 12 residues. For the CDR3, the DNA is TGTGCCAGCAGCCAAGTCAGGGCTAGTTTGTACTTC. Translating it yields CASSQVRASLYF.

The rearrangement joins TRBV21-1 to TRBJ1-1. TRBV21-1 is a pseudogene segment. The CDR3 is made up of 13 amino acids. The DNA for the CDR3 is TGTGCCAGCGTTACACGGGTTAACACTGAAGCTTTCTTT. It codes for CASVTRVNTEAFF.